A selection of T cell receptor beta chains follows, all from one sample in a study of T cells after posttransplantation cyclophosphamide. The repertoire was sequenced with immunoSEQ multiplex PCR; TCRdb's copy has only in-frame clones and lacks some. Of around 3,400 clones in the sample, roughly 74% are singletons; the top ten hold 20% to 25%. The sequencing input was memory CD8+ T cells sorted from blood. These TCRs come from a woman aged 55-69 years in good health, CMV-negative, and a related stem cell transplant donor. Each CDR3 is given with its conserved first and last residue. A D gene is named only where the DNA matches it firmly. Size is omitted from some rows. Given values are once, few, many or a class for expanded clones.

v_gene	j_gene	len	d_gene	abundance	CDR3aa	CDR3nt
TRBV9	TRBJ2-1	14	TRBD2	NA	CASSVAGGAIEQFF	TGTGCCAGCAGCGTAGCCGGGGGGGCTATTGAGCAGTTCTTC
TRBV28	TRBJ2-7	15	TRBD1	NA	CASTDLGQTSYEQYF	TGTGCCAGCACCGACTTGGGACAGACCTCCTACGAGCAGTACTTC
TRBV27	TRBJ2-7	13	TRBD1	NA	CASSFRTGYEQYF	TGTGCCAGCAGTTTCAGGACAGGCTACGAGCAGTACTTC
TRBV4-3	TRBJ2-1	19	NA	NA	CASSQSPGLTGRYDNEQFF	TGCGCCAGCAGCCAATCCCCCGGGTTGACTGGCCGATATGACAATGAGCAGTTCTTC
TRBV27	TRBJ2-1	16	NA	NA	CASSYITVSSYNEQFF	TGTGCCAGCAGTTACATTACAGTTAGCTCCTACAATGAGCAGTTCTTC
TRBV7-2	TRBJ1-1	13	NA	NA	CASSPRTLAEAFF	TGTGCCAGCAGCCCTCGCACGCTAGCTGAAGCTTTCTTT
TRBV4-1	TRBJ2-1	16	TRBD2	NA	CASSQDPSGGEGEQFF	TGCGCCAGCAGCCAAGATCCCAGCGGGGGGGAGGGGGAGCAGTTCTTC
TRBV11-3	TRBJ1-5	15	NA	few	CASSPTTAGSQPQHF	TGTGCCAGCAGCCCCACCACGGCAGGTTCACAGCCCCAGCATTTT
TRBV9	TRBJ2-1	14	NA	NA	CASSRSGFTNEQFF	TGTGCCAGCAGCCGGAGCGGGTTCACTAATGAGCAGTTCTTC
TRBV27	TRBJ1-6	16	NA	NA	CASRSSRGFGNSPLHF	TGTGCCAGCAGGTCAAGTAGGGGATTTGGTAATTCACCCCTCCACTTT
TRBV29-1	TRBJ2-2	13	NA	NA	CSVGGGNTGELFF	TGCAGCGTTGGTGGAGGGAACACCGGGGAGCTGTTTTTT
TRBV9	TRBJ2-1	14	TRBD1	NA	CASSWTGEGNEQFF	TGTGCCAGCAGCTGGACAGGGGAGGGCAATGAGCAGTTCTTC
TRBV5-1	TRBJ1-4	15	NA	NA	CASSLQSATNEKLFF	TGCGCCAGCAGCTTACAGTCAGCAACTAATGAAAAACTGTTTTTT
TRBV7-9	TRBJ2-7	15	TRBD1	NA	CASSSTRDRGREQYF	TGTGCCAGCAGCTCGACCCGGGACAGGGGGCGGGAGCAGTACTTC
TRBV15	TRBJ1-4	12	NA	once	CATSYRSEKLFF	TGTGCCACCAGCTACCGAAGCGAAAAACTGTTTTTT
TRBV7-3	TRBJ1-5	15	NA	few	CASSPTTAGSQPQHF	TGTGCCAGCAGCCCCACCACGGCAGGTTCACAGCCCCAGCATTTT
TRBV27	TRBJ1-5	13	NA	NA	CASSLSQNQPQHF	TGTGCCAGCAGTTTATCCCAGAATCAGCCCCAGCATTTT
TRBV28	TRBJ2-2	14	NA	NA	CASSPIRGTGELFF	TGTGCCAGCAGTCCCATTAGGGGCACCGGGGAGCTGTTTTTT
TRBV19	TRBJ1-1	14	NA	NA	CASTMGGGGTEAFF	TGTGCCAGTACCATGGGTGGTGGAGGCACTGAAGCTTTCTTT
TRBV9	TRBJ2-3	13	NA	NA	CASSVEGPDTQYF	TGTGCCAGCAGCGTAGAGGGGCCAGATACGCAGTATTTT
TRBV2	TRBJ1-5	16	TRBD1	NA	CASRSYRGGGNQPQHF	TGTGCCAGCAGGTCGTACAGGGGCGGGGGCAATCAGCCCCAGCATTTT
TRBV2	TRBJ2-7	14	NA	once	CASSYLPPGYEQYF	TGTGCCAGCAGTTACCTTCCTCCCGGGTACGAGCAGTACTTC
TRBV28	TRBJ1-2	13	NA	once	CASSEQLNYGYTF	TGTGCCAGCAGTGAACAGCTTAACTATGGCTACACCTTC
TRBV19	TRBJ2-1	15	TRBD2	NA	CASRITSGAYNEQFF	TGTGCCAGTAGAATAACTAGCGGGGCCTACAATGAGCAGTTCTTC
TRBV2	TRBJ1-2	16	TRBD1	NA	CASDPPGQAKSYGYTF	TGTGCCAGCGACCCTCCCGGACAGGCCAAGAGCTATGGCTACACCTTC
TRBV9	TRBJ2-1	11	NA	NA	CASSAGNEQFF	TGTGCCAGCAGCGCCGGTAATGAGCAGTTCTTC
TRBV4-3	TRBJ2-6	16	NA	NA	CASSQDTGSGANVLTF	TGCGCCAGCAGCCAAGATACGGGGTCTGGGGCCAACGTCCTGACTTTC
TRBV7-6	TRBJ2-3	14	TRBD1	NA	CASSLAQGADTQYF	TGTGCCAGCAGCTTAGCGCAGGGGGCGGATACGCAGTATTTT
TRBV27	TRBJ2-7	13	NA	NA	CASSLSETYEQYF	TGTGCCAGCAGTTTATCGGAGACCTACGAGCAGTACTTC
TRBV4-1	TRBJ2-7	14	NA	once	CASSQTELAYEQYF	TGCGCCAGCAGCCAGACTGAGTTAGCCTACGAGCAGTACTTC
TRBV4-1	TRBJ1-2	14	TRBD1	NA	CASSQENRGIGYTF	TGCGCCAGCAGCCAAGAAAACAGGGGGATAGGCTACACCTTC
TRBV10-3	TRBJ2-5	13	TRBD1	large	CAIAGDSQETQYF	TGTGCCATCGCCGGGGACAGCCAAGAGACCCAGTACTTC
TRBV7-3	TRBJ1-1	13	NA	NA	CASSPSLNTEAFF	TGTGCCAGCAGCCCCTCGTTGAACACTGAAGCTTTCTTT
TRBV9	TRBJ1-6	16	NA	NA	CASSVTESSYNSPLHF	TGTGCCAGCAGCGTAACTGAGAGCTCCTATAATTCACCCCTCCACTTT
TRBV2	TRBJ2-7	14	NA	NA	CASSVRSNSYEQYF	TGTGCCAGCAGTGTGAGAAGCAACTCCTACGAGCAGTACTTC
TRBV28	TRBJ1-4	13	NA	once	CASSPIANEKLFF	TGTGCCAGCAGTCCGATAGCTAATGAAAAACTGTTTTTT
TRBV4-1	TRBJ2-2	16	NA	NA	CASSQGRGGNTGELFF	TGCGCCAGCAGCCAGGGGCGGGGAGGGAACACCGGGGAGCTGTTTTTT
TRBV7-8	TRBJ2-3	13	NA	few	CASSLTGLEAQYF	TGTGCCAGCAGCTTAACGGGGTTGGAGGCGCAGTATTTT
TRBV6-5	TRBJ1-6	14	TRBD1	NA	CASSAGGDNSPLHF	TGTGCCAGCAGCGCAGGGGGAGATAATTCACCCCTCCACTTT
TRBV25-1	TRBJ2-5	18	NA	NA	CASSDRSGRSVPQETQYF	TGTGCCAGCAGTGACCGATCCGGTCGAAGCGTGCCACAAGAGACCCAGTACTTC
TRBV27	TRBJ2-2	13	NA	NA	CASSFGSPGELFF	TGTGCCAGCAGTTTCGGTAGCCCCGGGGAGCTGTTTTTT
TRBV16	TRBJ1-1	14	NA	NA	CASSQSQDGAEAFF	TGTGCCAGCAGCCAATCCCAGGACGGGGCTGAAGCTTTCTTT
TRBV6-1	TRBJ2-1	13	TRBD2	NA	CASIGTSLGEQFF	TGTGCCAGCATAGGGACTAGTCTCGGTGAGCAGTTCTTC
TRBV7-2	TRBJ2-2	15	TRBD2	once	CASSPAGGYTGELFF	TGTGCCAGCAGCCCTGCGGGGGGTTACACCGGGGAGCTGTTTTTT
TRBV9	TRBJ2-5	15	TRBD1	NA	CASSPRTGERETQYF	TGTGCCAGCAGCCCCCGTACAGGGGAGAGGGAGACCCAGTACTTC
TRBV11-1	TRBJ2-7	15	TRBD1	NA	CASSLARQGAYEQYF	TGTGCCAGCAGCTTAGCGCGGCAGGGGGCCTACGAGCAGTACTTC
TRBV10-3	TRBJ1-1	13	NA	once	CAIRGPGDTEAFF	TGTGCCATCAGGGGGCCAGGGGATACTGAAGCTTTCTTT
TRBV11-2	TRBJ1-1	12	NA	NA	CASSHGFTEAFF	TGTGCCAGCAGCCACGGTTTTACTGAAGCTTTCTTT
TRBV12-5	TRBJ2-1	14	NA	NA	CASGSSTDYNEQFF	TGTGCTAGTGGCTCCTCGACAGACTACAATGAGCAGTTCTTC
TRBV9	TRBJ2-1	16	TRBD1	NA	CASSEATGLGYNEQFF	TGTGCCAGCAGCGAAGCGACAGGGTTAGGCTACAATGAGCAGTTCTTC
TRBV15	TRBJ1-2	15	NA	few	CATSRDTEGLYGYTF	TGTGCCACCAGCAGAGATACGGAGGGCCTCTATGGCTACACCTTC
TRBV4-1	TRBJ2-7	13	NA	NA	CASSQGLYYEQYF	TGCGCCAGCAGCCAAGGCCTCTACTACGAGCAGTACTTC
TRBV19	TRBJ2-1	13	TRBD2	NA	CASSRGVGSEQFF	TGTGCCAGTAGCCGGGGGGTTGGTTCTGAGCAGTTCTTC
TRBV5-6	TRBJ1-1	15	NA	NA	CASSEPTRMNTEAFF	TGTGCCAGCAGCGAACCGACACGTATGAACACTGAAGCTTTCTTT
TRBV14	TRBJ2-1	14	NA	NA	CASSPWAAGNEQFF	TGTGCCAGCAGCCCCTGGGCGGCGGGCAATGAGCAGTTCTTC
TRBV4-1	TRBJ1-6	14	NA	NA	CASNLGGGNSPLHF	TGCGCCAGCAATTTGGGGGGTGGCAATTCACCCCTCCACTTT
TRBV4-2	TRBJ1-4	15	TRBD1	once	CASSPDGTGGEKLFF	TGTGCCAGCAGCCCTGACGGGACAGGGGGGGAAAAACTGTTTTTT
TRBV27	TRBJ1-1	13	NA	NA	CASGKYRDTEAFF	TGTGCCAGCGGAAAATACAGGGACACTGAAGCTTTCTTT
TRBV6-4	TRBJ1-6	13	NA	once	CASSPTLQAPLHF	TGTGCCAGCAGTCCTACTCTACAGGCACCCCTCCACTTT
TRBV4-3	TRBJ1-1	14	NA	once	CASSQAGLRTEAFF	TGCGCCAGCAGCCAGGCAGGGTTACGAACTGAAGCTTTCTTT